These 19 T cell receptor beta chains came from one sample sequenced in a study of Ad26.COV2.S vaccination and SARS-CoV-2 variants. The data were produced by immunoSEQ multiplex PCR, yet TCRdb's version contains in-frame clones alone and is incomplete. The data contain 440,000 or so clones, about 92% of them singletons. Sample treatment: some 20 received Ad26.COV2.S at low or high dose, single or two shots; 5 received placebo; per-sample allocation not given. Sampling happened 63 days after the first vaccine or placebo injection. This specimen consisted of peripheral blood, obtained in a trial of Ad26.COV2.S vaccine versus placebo. These receptors all come from a person aged 18-65 years who received the Ad26.COV2.S COVID-19 vaccine or a placebo.

The chain employs TRBV6-5 and TRBJ1-5; possibly TRBD1 for D (6 bases). The germline V and J ends were trimmed by 6 bases and 3 bases, with 15 bases remaining between them. There are 15 residues in the CDR3. Germline V gene data show CDR1 as MNHEY and CDR2 as SVGAGI. CDR3 sequence reads: CASRGHGPDNQPQHF. CDR3 nucleotide sequence: TGTGCCAGCAGGGGACACGGCCCCGACAATCAGCCCCAGCATTTT.

V usage is TRBV10-2 and J usage is TRBJ2-5, with TRBD2 matching over 10 bases. The J segment lost 6 bases and the V segment lost 3 bases, leaving 13 bases of the junction unmatched. There are 17 residues in the CDR3. Germline V gene data show CDR1 as WSHSY and CDR2 as SAAADI. CDR3 coding DNA: TGCGCCAGCAGTGAAGGGCTAGCGGGGGCCTCCGGGAAGACCCAGTACTTC. This translates into CASSEGLAGASGKTQYF.

J is TRBJ1-6 and V is TRBV25-1, with TRBD1 identical over 7 bases. The trim removed 1 base at V and 7 bases at J, leaving 13 bases unmatched. The CDR3 totals 18 residues. CDR1 and CDR2 (germline): MGHDK, SYGVNS. The CDR3 nucleotides read TGTGCCAGCAGTGAATGGAATTTAGGGGGGACAGTAAATTCACCCCTCCACTTT. Translated, it gives CASSEWNLGGTVNSPLHF.

This rearrangement joins TRBV6-5 to TRBJ2-2, with D possibly being TRBD1 (6 bases). The CDR3 is made up of 13 amino acids. V lost 6 bases to trimming and J lost 5 bases, with 10 bases between them. Germline V lookup: CDR1 MNHEY, CDR2 SVGAGI. The CDR3 sequence: CASRQRGTGELFF. The CDR3 DNA follows: TGTGCCAGCAGACAAAGGGGGACCGGGGAGCTGTTTTTT.

V and J are TRBV19 and TRBJ1-2; maybe TRBD1 (5 bases). The CDR3 runs to 16 residues. Germline lookup yields CDR1 LNHDA and CDR2 SQIVND (reference sequence). V dropped 5 bases and J dropped 7 bases, with 23 bases sitting between them. CDR3 nucleotides: TGTGCCAGTAGTTGGGTCCCAGGGACCGACTCCCGTGGCTACACCTTC. This gives the protein CASSWVPGTDSRGYTF.

This clone has a single count. CDR3: CASSPWPKGGLDTQYF. CDR3 nucleotides: TGTGCCAGCAGCCCGTGGCCCAAGGGGGGGCTAGATACGCAGTATTTT. This chain joins TRBV3-1 (or the pseudogene TRBV3-2) and TRBJ2-3; weak D call: TRBD2 (7 bases). This CDR3 is built from 16 residues. Trimming left V 4 bases short and J 5 bases short, with 19 bases between. Per germline, CDR1 LGHDT and CDR2 YNNKEL (reference sequence).

The rearrangement links TRBV30 to TRBJ2-2; the match to TRBD1 covers 10 bases. There are 14 residues in the CDR3. The V gene end was trimmed by 2 bases and the J gene end by 7 bases; junction bases not matched to a gene: 4. The germline V gene encodes CDR1 GTSNPN and CDR2 SVGIG (reference sequence). CDR3 sequence reads: CAWSSGQGYGELFF. The CDR3 region has the DNA TGTGCCTGGAGTTCGGGACAGGGGTACGGGGAGCTGTTTTTT.

This sequence joins TRBV12-3 or TRBV12-4 and TRBJ1-1, with a tentative D call TRBD1 (5 bases). This CDR3 has 12 residues. The V and J ends lost 6 bases and 10 bases respectively, with 15 bases between them. CDR3: CASSPGKGRAFF. The CDR3 DNA reads TGTGCCAGCAGCCCCGGGAAGGGACGAGCTTTCTTT.

The genes are TRBV6-1 and TRBJ2-7, with 11 bases identical to TRBD1. Germline V lookup: CDR1 MNHNS, CDR2 SASEGT. The junction had 9 bases not matched to a gene; V was cut back by 4 bases and J by 4 bases. The CDR3 loop spans 16 amino acids. DNA of the CDR3: TGTGCCAGCAGTGCTTTCGGGACAGGGGGTATGTACGAGCAGTACTTC. It encodes CASSAFGTGGMYEQYF.

Note on this clone: Within the sample, other DNA sequences also encode this same CDR3. J is TRBJ2-7 and V is TRBV6-1; D not certain. The V gene lost 3 bases and the J gene lost 4 bases, with 4 bases spanning the gap. The CDR3 has 11 residues. The V gene's germline CDR1 is MNHNS and CDR2 SASEGT. The CDR3 nucleotides read TGTGCCAGCAGTGACGGTTACGAGCAGTACTTC. Protein: CASSDGYEQYF.

The chain combines TRBV20-1 with TRBJ2-5, with a possible D match to TRBD1 (6 bases). V lost 3 bases and J lost 4, with 18 bases in between. CDR3 length equals 15 residues. Germline CDR1 DFQATT, CDR2 SNEGSKA (reference sequence). The CDR3 sequence: CSASKRQGLVETQYF. In DNA form, the CDR3 reads TGCAGTGCTAGTAAGCGGCAGGGGTTAGTAGAGACCCAGTACTTC.

This clone is a singleton in its sample. The chain combines TRBV7-2 with TRBJ1-4; 10 nucleotides line up with TRBD1. With 5 bases clipped from V and 9 bases from J, the junction kept 9 bases outside the gene matches. Germline V lookup: CDR1 SGHTA, CDR2 FQGNSA. The CDR3 is 15 amino acids. The CDR3, as DNA: TGTGCCAGCAGCGACAGACAGGGGGCCGTGAAAAAACTGTTTTTT. Translation: CASSDRQGAVKKLFF.

The chain couples TRBV6-5 to TRBJ1-2; 7 bases align to TRBD1. Trimming removed 5 bases from V and 8 bases from J; junction bases left unmatched: 8. In germline, CDR1 is MNHEY, CDR2 SVGAGI. This CDR3 is 13 amino acids long. The chain's CDR3 is CASSLKGGLGYTF. In DNA, the CDR3 is TGTGCCAGCAGTCTCAAAGGGGGCCTGGGCTACACCTTC.

The chain combines TRBV3-1 (or the pseudogene TRBV3-2) with TRBJ1-2; no reliable D call. The germline CDR1 and CDR2 sequences are LGHDT and YNNKEL (reference sequence). CDR3 size: 15 residues. Deletions cut 4 bases from V and 8 bases from J, with 20 bases between. CDR3 DNA: TGTGCCAGCAGCCCGGTTATGACCCCCCTTGGGGGCTACACCTTC. This encodes CASSPVMTPLGGYTF.

V usage is TRBV6-2 or TRBV6-3 and J usage is TRBJ1-4, with TRBD1 as a possible D gene (5 bases). Germline V gives CDR1 MNHEY, CDR2 SVGEGT. The CDR3 runs 13 residues. V was cut by 6 bases and J by 7 bases, with 12 bases left in between. CDR3 DNA: TGTGCCAGCAGCCTCGACAGCTTTGAAAAACTGTTTTTT. Protein: CASSLDSFEKLFF.

This clone occurred once. The chain joins TRBV7-9 to TRBJ1-1; 11 nucleotides line up with TRBD1. CDR1 SEHNR and CDR2 FQNEAQ come from the germline V gene (reference sequence). This CDR3 is built from 13 residues. V lost 5 bases and J lost 7; bases outside the gene matches: 3. The CDR3 loop reads CASSRGQGVEAFF. CDR3 nucleotides: TGTGCCAGCAGCAGGGGACAGGGGGTTGAAGCTTTCTTT.

The table lists this clone with a count of one. The V gene is TRBV27, the J gene TRBJ1-2; D remains ambiguous. CDR1 MNHEY and CDR2 SMNVEV come from the germline V gene (reference sequence). The V end lost 0 bases, the J end lost 2 bases, and 7 bases lay between the germline ends. CDR3 length: 14 residues. The CDR3 DNA is TGTGCCAGCAGTTTATCGACGGGGAACTATGGCTACACCTTC. It codes for CASSLSTGNYGYTF.

V gene TRBV6-5 combines with J gene TRBJ2-2; no definite D call. V was clipped by 1 base and J by 0 bases, with 3 bases between them. Per the germline V gene, CDR1 is MNHEY and CDR2 is SVGAGI. This CDR3 contains 14 residues. This CDR3 reads CASSYLANTGELFF. The CDR3 DNA sequence: TGTGCCAGCAGTTACTTAGCGAACACCGGGGAGCTGTTTTTT.

DNA of the CDR3: TGTGCCAGTAAGGACAGGACAACTAGCACAGATACGCAGTATTTT. Translation: CASKDRTTSTDTQYF. The chain uses TRBV19 and TRBJ2-3, with 7 bases aligning to TRBD1. After removal of 7 bases from V and 0 bases from J, the junction contained 7 bases not matched to a gene. Germline lookup yields CDR1 LNHDA and CDR2 SQIVND (reference sequence). CDR3 size: 15 residues.